The entry below gives a single TCR beta chain sequence along with its context. This clonotype was observed at least ten times. The specificity of this receptor is unknown. Base-call qualities are not available, and no considerably larger clone is one nucleotide away. Libraries from unsorted PBMCs were made from 2 million PBMCs kept in RNAlater at -80 degrees C until RNA extraction. Multiple sclerosis patients were enrolled in a US clinical protocol under which disease progression was evaluated by magnetic resonance imaging. Peripheral blood underwent Ficoll-Hypaque density gradient centrifugation to isolate PBMCs, which were then cryopreserved in liquid nitrogen. After removal of 4 bases from V and 5 bases from J, the junction retains 12 bases not matched to a gene. The CDR3 numbers 16 residues from cysteine through phenylalanine. Only the CDR3 DNA is retained, 48 bases long and in frame from the first base. CDR1 and CDR2 (SGDLS, YYNGEE) derive from the germline V gene.

To synthesize cDNA, template-switch 5'RACE was performed with a primer carrying a 10-nucleotide random unique molecular identifier so that each TCR transcript was tagged. Every sequencing run covered 15-18 subjects and yielded more than 180 million TCR-beta sequences. Total RNA was extracted with the RNeasy kit. The KAPA Real-time Library Amplification kit was used to amplify TCR-beta VDJ regions with primers targeting the TCR constant region and the 5'RACE anchor. A first PCR added sample indexes and Illumina adaptors, and a second PCR then raised library yield. After purification with Ampure beads, the TCR product of roughly 650 bp was size-selected on a 2% E-gel SizeSelection system. Library quality was checked on a Bioanalyzer, concentration was measured with Qubit, and libraries were quantified with the Kapa Library Quantification kit before pooling. An Illumina HiSeq 2500 was used to sequence the libraries paired-end at 2 x 150 bp. To increase sequence diversity, roughly 24-32% phiX was spiked into each library pool. In the original analysis: The UMI-based MiGEC pipeline processed quality-filtered reads and removed over 75% of raw TCR sequences during error correction. VDJ genes were aligned to IMGT germline references, and each clonotype was defined by a unique CDR3 amino acid sequence together with V-J genes. VDJtools evaluated clonal expansion, Shannon diversity and CDR3 relatedness (CalcPairwiseDistances, ClusterSamples); CLCbio workbench built phylogenetic trees. Clones with at least 8 unique UMIs were defined as expanded, with this threshold being based on coefficient-of-variation modelling across technical triplicates. The public reads were reprocessed in TCRdb via fastp at Q25 and MiXCR, keeping in-frame beta chains. Rows merge per CDR3 protein into single entries with the most common DNA and genes. The V and J calls here are based on TCRdb, not the publication. The table for this sample lists around 70,000 distinct CDR3 sequences; about 3% of them were counted only once. The ten most abundant clones make up around 5.5% of the sample.

This sample is part of a study of neurological immune-mediated disorders (dated by TCRdb to the late 2010s). For context, the study as a whole: Among the 35 or so multiple sclerosis patients, relapsing-remitting MS was present in approximately 31 and secondary progressive MS was present in 3. Using UMI-based sequencing, the study compared peripheral blood TCR-beta repertoires from patients with HTLV-I-associated myelopathy (HAM/TSP), patients with multiple sclerosis, and healthy controls. The 106 TCR-beta libraries included longitudinal samples, technical triplicates and paired sorted CD4+ and CD8+ T-cell subsets alongside PBMC samples. The cohort was made up of about 66 subjects, consisting of roughly 14 HAM/TSP patients, about 34 multiple sclerosis patients and around 20 healthy controls.

Here is what the overall study found, with its caveats: The MS cluster was not associated with any clinical or MRI features, and the authors stated that larger cohorts are needed. TCR clonal expansion was greatest in HAM/TSP patients and smallest in MS patients, who ranked below even healthy controls. No identical CDR3 amino acid sequences were shared among expanded clones across subjects, suggesting private TCR-beta repertoires in all groups. Phylogenetic analysis grouped repertoires from 18 of 34 MS patients into a cluster of related CDR3 sequences, suggesting a possible repertoire-level signature.

The sequencing sample was made of PBMCs. This receptor was taken from a woman aged 45 to 65 with multiple sclerosis. This receptor chain uses TRBV9 and TRBJ2-7, and 10 junction bases match TRBD1. The bases are TGTGCCAGCAGCCCACGCCGAGGGACAGGGGATCACGAGCAGTACTTC. Translated, it gives CASSPRRGTGDHEQYF.